Listed below are T cell receptor beta chains from one sample, sequenced in a study of regulatory T cells in long-lasting Graves disease. Each CDR3 protein gets one entry after TCRdb re-called the multiplex PCR reads with MiXCR. The table lists fewer than 550,000 distinct CDR3 sequences, more than 15% of them singletons, with approximately 25% in the top ten. This sample also appeared in a second study, on T cells in Graves' hyperthyroidism and ophthalmopathy.

The material was peripheral blood mononuclear cells (PBMCs), obtained at new diagnosis, from a patient treated with antithyroid drugs. The source is a woman aged 35-60 years with Graves disease. Each CDR3 is given with its conserved first and last residue. A D gene is named only where the DNA matches it firmly. The size of a clone is reported for some rows only, either as once, few or many, or as a class for expanded clones.

J gene: TRBJ1-5; D gene: TRBD1; clone size: many; V gene: TRBV6-1; CDR3 DNA: TGTGCCAGCAGTGTTCGGGACAGGGGGCATGCTCAGCCCCAGCATTTT; CDR3 protein: CASSVRDRGHAQPQHF
J gene: TRBJ2-7; D gene: .; clone size: many; V gene: TRBV3-1; CDR3 DNA: TGTGCCAGCAGTAGACTAGGGGCCTACGAGCAGTACTTC; CDR3 protein: CASSRLGAYEQYF
J gene: TRBJ2-3; D gene: TRBD2; clone size: .; V gene: TRBV6-4; CDR3 DNA: TGTGCCAGCAGCACCGGGACTAGCAAGGTCACAGATACGCAGTATTTT; CDR3 protein: CASSTGTSKVTDTQYF
J gene: TRBJ1-3; D gene: .; clone size: .; V gene: TRBV12-3/TRBV12-4; CDR3 DNA: TGTGCCAGCAGTTTAGCCAGGGGTGGTGGAAACACCATATATTTT; CDR3 protein: CASSLARGGGNTIYF
J gene: TRBJ1-6; D gene: .; clone size: few; V gene: TRBV18; CDR3 DNA: TGTGCCAGCTCACCGACGCCTGTGGACCTCCACTTT; CDR3 protein: CASSPTPVDLHF
J gene: TRBJ1-2; D gene: TRBD1; clone size: few; V gene: TRBV5-5; CDR3 DNA: TGTGCCAGCAGCTTGTATCAGGGGGCATATGGCTACACCTTC; CDR3 protein: CASSLYQGAYGYTF
J gene: TRBJ2-1; D gene: .; clone size: few; V gene: TRBV14; CDR3 DNA: TGTGCCAGCAGCACTTACGGGGCAGGTGGTGAGCAGTTCTTC; CDR3 protein: CASSTYGAGGEQFF
J gene: TRBJ2-1; D gene: .; clone size: .; V gene: TRBV7-2; CDR3 DNA: TGTGCCAGCAGCTTATTGACCCTGGGCGATGAGCAGTTCTTC; CDR3 protein: CASSLLTLGDEQFF
J gene: TRBJ2-1; D gene: .; clone size: many; V gene: TRBV5-6; CDR3 DNA: TGTGCCAGCAGCTCGGGTGGGTTAAGGGGCTACAATGAGCAGTTCTTC; CDR3 protein: CASSSGGLRGYNEQFF
J gene: TRBJ1-1; D gene: .; clone size: many; V gene: TRBV12-3/TRBV12-4; CDR3 DNA: TGTGCCAGCAAACAGAGCGGTAGCACTGAAGCTTTCTTT; CDR3 protein: CASKQSGSTEAFF
J gene: TRBJ1-1; D gene: TRBD1; clone size: many; V gene: TRBV13; CDR3 DNA: TGTGCCAGCAGCACACGGGACAGCTCTTTGGCTTTCTTT; CDR3 protein: CASSTRDSSLAFF
J gene: TRBJ2-1; D gene: TRBD1; clone size: .; V gene: TRBV19; CDR3 DNA: TGTGCCAGTAGTATGACAGGACAGGGGGAGCAGTTCTTC; CDR3 protein: CASSMTGQGEQFF
J gene: TRBJ1-1; D gene: .; clone size: .; V gene: TRBV3-1; CDR3 DNA: TGTGCCAGCAGCCCCGTGCAGGGTCTGAACACTGAAGCTTTCTTT; CDR3 protein: CASSPVQGLNTEAFF
J gene: TRBJ2-7; D gene: TRBD1; clone size: many; V gene: TRBV11-2; CDR3 DNA: TGTGCCAGCAGTAGATCCGGGACAGGGGGCTACGAGCAGTACTTC; CDR3 protein: CASSRSGTGGYEQYF
J gene: TRBJ1-1; D gene: TRBD1; clone size: many; V gene: TRBV5-1; CDR3 DNA: TGCGCCAGCAGCGCGGGACAGTTTTTCCCCAACGCCAACACTGAAGCTTTCTTT; CDR3 protein: CASSAGQFFPNANTEAFF
J gene: TRBJ2-3; D gene: TRBD2; clone size: many; V gene: TRBV6-1; CDR3 DNA: TGTGCCAGCAGTGAACTAGCGGGGGGTTCAGATACGCAGTATTTT; CDR3 protein: CASSELAGGSDTQYF
J gene: TRBJ2-1; D gene: TRBD1; clone size: few; V gene: TRBV4-1; CDR3 DNA: TGCGCCAGCAGCCAGTGGACAGGGCACAATGAGCAGTTCTTC; CDR3 protein: CASSQWTGHNEQFF
J gene: TRBJ1-5; D gene: .; clone size: many; V gene: TRBV28; CDR3 DNA: TGTGCCAGCAGGGCGGGGGGATCCAATCAGCCCCAGCATTTT; CDR3 protein: CASRAGGSNQPQHF
J gene: TRBJ1-1; D gene: .; clone size: many; V gene: TRBV12-3/TRBV12-4; CDR3 DNA: TGTGCCACCTCGACTTCGGGCGCAACTGAAGCTTTCTTT; CDR3 protein: CATSTSGATEAFF
J gene: TRBJ2-2; D gene: .; clone size: .; V gene: TRBV5-1; CDR3 DNA: TGCGCCAGCAACTTGGAGATCACCGGGGAGCTGTTTTTT; CDR3 protein: CASNLEITGELFF
J gene: TRBJ2-1; D gene: TRBD2; clone size: few; V gene: TRBV14; CDR3 DNA: TGTGCCAGCAGCCCCCCAGAGGGGACTACGGTCTACAATGAGCAGTTCTTC; CDR3 protein: CASSPPEGTTVYNEQFF
J gene: TRBJ1-1; D gene: .; clone size: many; V gene: TRBV11-3; CDR3 DNA: TGTGCCAGCAGCTTTACTGAGGAAGCTTTCTTT; CDR3 protein: CASSFTEEAFF
J gene: TRBJ1-3; D gene: .; clone size: few; V gene: TRBV6-1; CDR3 DNA: TGTGCCAGCAGTCCGGGACCGAACTCTGGAAACACCATATATTTT; CDR3 protein: CASSPGPNSGNTIYF
J gene: TRBJ2-2; D gene: .; clone size: .; V gene: TRBV20-1; CDR3 DNA: TGCAGTGCTAGAGTGAGGGACCCGAACACCGGGGAGCTGTTTTTT; CDR3 protein: CSARVRDPNTGELFF
J gene: TRBJ2-5; D gene: .; clone size: .; V gene: TRBV30; CDR3 DNA: TGTGCCCGCGACAGTGCCCAAGAGACCCAGTACTTC; CDR3 protein: CARDSAQETQYF
J gene: TRBJ2-3; D gene: .; clone size: many; V gene: TRBV5-1; CDR3 DNA: TGCGCCAGCAGCGTCGGGACTTCGGCAGATACGCAGTATTTT; CDR3 protein: CASSVGTSADTQYF
J gene: TRBJ1-5; D gene: .; clone size: .; V gene: TRBV20-1; CDR3 DNA: TGCAGTGCTAGAGTGGGAGGGAGCAATCAGCCCCAGCATTTT; CDR3 protein: CSARVGGSNQPQHF
J gene: TRBJ1-1; D gene: .; clone size: many; V gene: TRBV12-3/TRBV12-4; CDR3 DNA: TGTGCCAGCACCCGGTCGGGTTTCACTGAAGCTTTCTTT; CDR3 protein: CASTRSGFTEAFF
J gene: TRBJ1-1; D gene: .; clone size: many; V gene: TRBV11-2; CDR3 DNA: TGTGCCAGCAGCTTTGAAACGGGTAAAGCTTTCTTT; CDR3 protein: CASSFETGKAFF